This record looks at one TCR beta chain sequence and its context. The antigen this receptor binds is unknown. One base away there is no much larger clone; base qualities are not given. Library preparation was by the immunoSEQ multiplex PCR assay. The multiplex PCR relied on a mix of 60 forward primers for TCR Vbeta segments and 13 reverse primers for TCR Jbeta segments. Amplification of the CDR3 region of rearranged TCR beta genes was performed with a multiplex PCR assay on genomic DNA. The amplified TCR beta libraries were sequenced on the Illumina HiSeq System as 87-base-pair reads. In the authors' own workflow: A later analysis counted about 76 million unique TCR beta chains across the 650 to 800 repertoires, and 9 million to 14 million of these chains were shared by at least two donors. To remove PCR and sequencing errors, raw reads were error-corrected and collapsed into unique sequences using a nearest-neighbor algorithm that merged closely related sequences. To assign V, D and J gene segments, CDR3 sequences were aligned to IMGT reference sequences. Each retained sequence needed at least a six-nucleotide match to both a V gene segment and a J gene segment. A rearrangement was called productive if the CDR3 had no stop codons and remained in frame with V and J, and every other rearrangement was called non-productive. CDR3 was defined by IMGT convention, running from the second conserved V-encoded cysteine to the conserved J-encoded phenylalanine. Sequences without an unambiguous match to a single V gene segment were excluded from the earlier analysis of a few hundred of the donors. In an earlier analysis of around 590 of the donors, a V segment was called functional when productive rearrangements were above 56.7%, and segregating when the standard deviation between donors exceeded 5%. A statistical classification framework was developed to diagnose cytomegalovirus status using the catalog of TCR beta chain sequences. A later analysis assigned V and J genes by comparing TCR nucleotide sequences with IMGT/GENE-DB human TR gene sequences. Using the TCRdist pipeline, a later analysis assigned CDR3 sequences along with most-parsimonious VDJ recombination scenarios. In a later analysis, every TCR beta chain was defined by the combination of its CDR3 amino acid sequence and its V-gene family, and reads without a unique V-gene family were dropped. To address suspected cross-contamination and a sequencing artifact, a later analysis removed 450 to 700 highly shared, low-generation-probability nucleotide sequences. For each public chain, a later analysis derived a clonal expansion index from normalized ranks of inferred template counts within each repertoire. Generation probabilities in a later analysis came from a VDJ recombination model fitted to out-of-frame rearrangements, and those results were checked against IGoR. In a later analysis, hypergeometric tests were used to score TCR-TCR, TCR-HLA and TCR-CMV co-occurrence, with a repertoire-size bias correction applied to TCR pairs. False discovery rates were estimated in a later analysis by permuting HLA or CMV assignments 20 times. A later analysis grouped co-occurring TCRs with DBSCAN, adding TCRdist sequence similarity when clustering within HLA-allele-positive subsets. Co-occurrence clustering excluded repertoires with fewer than 30,000 or more than 120,000 public chains, plus five with anomalous nucleotide sharing. TCRdb retrieved this table from immuneACCESS and kept in-frame rearrangements only. Not all clones are present; in checked studies, unresolved V genes account for under half, and no reason is known for the remainder. V and J calls plus clone size are reproduced from that table; the DNA served to infer D and trimming. The sample includes about 140,000 clones, with around three quarters observed a single time. The top ten clonotypes cover 5% to 7.5% of the sample.

Taken from the germline V gene, the CDR1 and CDR2 loops are SGHVS and FQNEAQ. From the cysteine up to the phenylalanine, the CDR3 has a length of 12 residues. Only the CDR3 portion is preserved as DNA: 36 bases, with reading frame beginning at the first base. Compared with germline, V lacks 4 bases and J lacks 11 bases; bases without a gene match: 7. This entry is derived from a study of cytomegalovirus exposure and HLA in healthy donors (dated by TCRdb to the late 2010s). As for the study more broadly: According to an earlier analysis of 550 to 700 of the donors, about 179 million T cells yielded 90 million to 140 million unique TCR beta sequences and approximately 300 Gb of sequence data. Typing coverage differed by locus: A, B, C, DRB1 and DQB1 were typed in roughly 620-640 donors, DQA1 in about 500, DPA1 in some 570, and DPB1 in just under 480. Class I and class II HLA loci were covered by the typing at four-digit resolution. The aim of the study was to test whether cataloging public T cell receptors could identify signatures of past pathogen exposure. Among the roughly 400 genotyped donors, under 90% belonged to the genetic ancestry cluster associated with self-reported Caucasian donors. To predict cytomegalovirus infection status, the study brought together high-throughput TCR immunosequencing, statistical association of individual TCRs with disease status, and machine learning. In a later analysis, previously published TCR beta repertoires from more than 500 donors were re-analyzed and high-resolution HLA genotyping was added so that TCR occurrence patterns could be studied. A separate validation cohort of over 95 different subjects was used in addition to the approximately 700-subject first cohort. All discovery cohort repertoires had been generated on a single sequencing platform. Roughly 5 DR-DQ haplotypes were handled as single units for association and clustering, since linkage in the cohort was strong. The study profiled the T cell repertoires of hundreds of subjects by immunosequencing and related them to cytomegalovirus serostatus. An early release that covered roughly 600 HLA-typed donors contained about 300 gigabases of sequencing data and around 80 million unique TCR sequences. Among 398 genotyped donors of the cohort, an average of about 240,000 unique TCR beta nucleotide sequences were sequenced per donor, 15% to 20% of them non-productive. Donor age, sex, ethnicity and CMV serostatus were compiled alongside the repertoire data. A later genetic analysis took genome-wide SNP genotypes for about three fifths of the roughly 700 donors and used that subset as a discovery cohort. An earlier analysis of fewer than 700 of the donors applied high-throughput TCR beta sequencing to assess whether each TCR beta V gene segment acted as functional or pseudogenic. Rather than drawing on any new phenotypic data, the later analysis identified candidate immune exposures from TCR beta sequences and the way those sequences occurred across donors. General findings and caveats noted by the study authors: CMV serostatus was the only immune exposure information available for the cohort. Most TCR sequences were seen in very few donors, while some public TCRs were found in many individuals. Because the 87-base-pair reads could not distinguish some IMGT-functional V segments, including TRBV6-2 and TRBV6-3, those segments were excluded. Cytomegalovirus status was reported to be diagnosed by the classifier with high specificity and sensitivity in both the original and validation cohorts. Compared with the approximately 710-donor mean, donors in an Asian-associated ancestry cluster had fewer N-insertions in productive TCRs, according to a later genetic analysis. Linkage disequilibrium might explain the correlated functional status among segregating V segments, but an unknown experimental factor could not be ruled out. Several of the top co-occurrence clusters appeared to be linked to parvovirus B19, influenza, CMV and Epstein-Barr virus, according to a later analysis. Because HLA typing was missing for some donors at each locus, association tests included only the typed subset. A later analysis found that most CMV-associated TCR beta chains appeared HLA-restricted, with HLA associations seemingly driven largely by CMV exposure. A group of highly shared sequence variants was considered likely to be a technical artifact of the sequencing pipeline. Compared with equally common non-associated chains, HLA-associated TCR beta chains in a later analysis were more clonally expanded and had lower generation probabilities. A further reported finding was that TCR beta sequences accurately predicted the HLA-A and HLA-B alleles for most subjects in the first cohort. The study listed around 160 TCR beta chains as associated with cytomegalovirus. The presence/absence analyses assumed that sequencing depth was roughly uniform across donors, and that assumption may not be true. At a false discovery rate of 0.05, a later analysis linked 16,000 or so TCR beta sequences to specific HLA alleles. This cohort had only TCR beta chains sequenced, and the lack of alpha or paired-chain data limited which features could be detected. A few of the identified cytomegalovirus-associated TCR beta chains were confirmed in vitro to be specific for cytomegalovirus antigens. A later genetic analysis associated a missense DCLRE1C variant with V-gene and J-gene trimming of TCR beta chains, and an independent cohort replicated the association. The authors suggested that the approach could potentially be extended to other disease states and immunological phenotypes. In a later analysis, the rate of TCR association differed among HLA loci, with DRB1 alleles having the most associated TCRs and HLA-C alleles having the fewest. Over 15 rarely observed V segments, including chromosome 9 orphons, were excluded from the earlier analysis of a few hundred of the donors because counts were too low. In an earlier analysis of about 540 of the donors, most TCR beta V segments were observed in productive rearrangements about 87% or about 30% of the time, broadly matching IMGT annotations. Assigning TCR associations to individual alleles was difficult when HLA alleles, especially DR and DQ, strongly co-occurred.

The cohort consisted of some 670 healthy bone marrow donors. At the time of sampling, every cohort member was nominally healthy, though immune exposures that went unrecorded were likely present. The donor tested CMV seropositive, placing the donor among the 290 or so seropositive members of the cohort. A peripheral blood sample was provided by each donor, and peripheral blood mononuclear cells were used for TCR beta sequencing. Genomic DNA extraction from the blood cell samples was performed with the Qiagen DNeasy Blood Extraction Kit. The specimen was PBMCs. The TCR originated in a woman aged 40 to 50 in good health and CMV-seropositive. The V and J genes are TRBV7-8 and TRBJ1-1; the central 7 bases match TRBD1. The CDR3 protein: CASSSEQGFAFF. The DNA sequence follows: TGTGCCAGCAGCTCGGAACAGGGGTTTGCTTTCTTT.